Listed here are 22 T cell receptor beta chains from one sample, sequenced in a study of regulatory T cells in long-lasting Graves disease. Time point of the sample: persistent/refractory GD, antithyroid drugs over 5 years with positive TRAb. The authors made the TCR library using RNA they extracted from PBMCs. Arm-PCR of CDR3 regions and iRepertoire HTBI primers were used to build TCR beta libraries. TCRdb fed the multiplex PCR reads into MiXCR, producing one record per CDR3 protein. The sample holds hundreds of thousands of distinct CDR3 sequences, around 21% seen once. This specimen consisted of peripheral blood mononuclear cells (PBMCs), obtained when the disease was refractory, from a patient treated with antithyroid drugs. The receptors were gathered from a female donor with Graves disease.

This chain uses TRBV20-1 with TRBJ2-7, with 10 bases lining up with TRBD1. CDR3 length: 16 amino acids. Unmatched junction bases numbered 10, after V lost 3 bases and J lost 2 bases. The germline gives CDR1 DFQATT, CDR2 SNEGSKA (reference sequence). The CDR3 DNA follows: TGCAGTGCTAGGGTAACCGGGACAGGGGTTCCCTACGAGCAGTACTTC. Protein: CSARVTGTGVPYEQYF.

In this sample, this clonotype turned up many times. The chain links TRBV6-2 or TRBV6-3 to TRBJ1-1, with D tentatively TRBD1 (6 bases). The V end lost 6 bases, the J end lost 5 bases, and 13 bases lay between the germline ends. CDR3 length: 13 amino acids. Germline CDR1 MNHEY, CDR2 SVGEGT. The CDR3 protein is CASSPVQGTEAFF. CDR3 coding DNA: TGTGCCAGCAGCCCAGTACAGGGAACTGAAGCTTTCTTT.

The sample holds many counts of this clonotype. This sequence joins TRBV11-2 and TRBJ2-7; 8 nucleotides match TRBD2. Germline-derived CDR1 and CDR2 are SGHAT and FQNNGV. V trimming: 2 bases; J trimming: 3 bases; junction bases outside the gene matches: 3. This CDR3 has 14 residues. As DNA, the CDR3 is TGTGCCAGCAGCTTACTAGCGGGTGTCTACGAGCAGTACTTC. Its protein product is CASSLLAGVYEQYF.

The V call is TRBV13, the J call TRBJ2-4; 11 positions match TRBD2. The CDR3 contains 13 residues. Germline V gives CDR1 PRHDT, CDR2 FYEKMQ (reference sequence). Trimming took 8 bases from V and 7 from J; bases not matched to a gene: 4. CDR3: CASGIAGGNIQYF. CDR3 coding DNA: TGTGCCAGCGGGATAGCGGGAGGGAACATTCAGTACTTC.

This chain joins TRBV7-2 and TRBJ1-6, with a tentative D call TRBD1 (5 bases). The CDR3 is made up of 16 amino acids. Trimming left V 1 base short and J 10 bases short, with 17 bases between. Per the germline V gene, CDR1 is SGHTA and CDR2 is FQGNSA. DNA of the CDR3: TGTGCCAGCAGCTTAGAATCAGCCAGGGTTGGGTCACCCCTCCACTTT. Translating it yields CASSLESARVGSPLHF. Full variable domain (rest looked up from reference TRBV7-2 and TRBJ1-6): GAGVSQSPSNKVTEKGKDVELRCDPISGHTALYWYRQSLGQGLEFLIYFQGNSAPDKSGLPSDRFSAERTGGSVSTLTIQRTQQEDSAVYLCASSLESARVGSPLHFGNGTRLTVT.

The chain links TRBV27 to TRBJ2-2; D is possibly TRBD1 (6 bases). The CDR3 is 17 residues long. Germline loops: CDR1 MNHEY, CDR2 SMNVEV (reference sequence). Trimming cost V 3 bases and J 7 bases, with 21 bases left between them. The CDR3 here is CASSFLHVQGYNGELFF. DNA of the CDR3: TGTGCCAGCAGTTTCCTCCACGTCCAGGGGTATAACGGGGAGCTGTTTTTT.

This clonotype has ten or more counts. CDR3 in DNA: TGTGCCAGCAGCCACCGGGACGGCCCCTACGAGCAGTACTTC. This gives the protein CASSHRDGPYEQYF. J is TRBJ2-7 and V is TRBV7-2; either TRBD1 or TRBD2 may fit D (5 bases each). Trimming removed 5 bases from V and 2 bases from J, with 13 bases in between. The CDR3 is 14 amino acids. Germline V lookup: CDR1 SGHTA, CDR2 FQGNSA.

This clonotype was recorded at least ten times. J is TRBJ2-7 and V is TRBV2, with 7 bases matching TRBD2. The CDR3 spans 15 residues. Germline V gene data show CDR1 as SNHLY and CDR2 as FYNNEI. V dropped 5 bases and J dropped 3; count of bases not matched to a gene: 10. The CDR3 nucleotides read TGTGCCAGCAGTATGGGCGGGAGTCAGGGCTACGAGCAGTACTTC. It encodes CASSMGGSQGYEQYF.

The rearrangement uses TRBV5-1 and TRBJ1-2, with a tentative D call TRBD1 (5 bases). Deletions cut 2 bases from V and 7 bases from J, with 18 bases between. Germline values: CDR1 SGHRS, CDR2 YFSETQ. The CDR3 consists of 15 residues. DNA for the CDR3: TGCGCCAGCAGCTTCGGTCCGACAGTCGAGGGTGGCTACACCTTC. Encoded protein: CASSFGPTVEGGYTF.

To note about this clonotype: A much bigger clone sits one base away, suggesting this may be a read error. As DNA, the CDR3 is TGTGCCAGCAGTTACCCTAGTACTAGCTATTTATCTGGGGAGCTGTTTTTT. Translating it yields CASSYPSTSYLSGELFF. The rearrangement uses TRBV6-5 and TRBJ2-2; D may be TRBD2 (6 bases). Trimming removed 2 bases from V and 8 bases from J, with 21 bases in between. This CDR3 is 17 amino acids long. The germline V gene has CDR1 MNHEY and CDR2 SVGAGI.

This clonotype was recorded at least ten times. This chain connects TRBV7-9 to TRBJ1-6; no clear D gene. Germline values: CDR1 SEHNR, CDR2 FQNEAQ (reference sequence). The CDR3 has 14 amino acids. V was trimmed by 1 base and J by 6 bases, leaving 7 bases between them. CDR3 nucleotide sequence: TGTGCCAGCAGCTTAGGGCCTATTAATTCACCCCTCCACTTT. Amino acids: CASSLGPINSPLHF.

This clonotype was detected ten times or more. The genes are TRBV6-2 or TRBV6-3 and TRBJ2-7, with 8 bases matching TRBD1. The CDR3 has 16 amino acids. After removal of 0 bases from V and 2 bases from J, the junction contained 6 bases not matched to a gene. CDR1 and CDR2 from the germline V gene are MNHEY and SVGEGT. The DNA for the CDR3 is TGTGCCAGCAGTTACTCGGTCCGACAGGGGACCTACGAGCAGTACTTC. Translated, it gives CASSYSVRQGTYEQYF.

In the case of this clonotype: Mismatch with germline at one junction end may stem from a read error. V and J are TRBV7-3 and TRBJ2-7; TRBD2 matches 7 bases. Germline V gene lookup returns CDR1 SGHTA and CDR2 FQGTGA. This CDR3 comprises 15 residues. DNA for the CDR3: TGTGCCGGCAGCTTATACGGGGGAGGGGACTACGAGCAGTACTTC. It is translated as CAGSLYGGGDYEQYF.

The V call is TRBV28, the J call TRBJ2-7; a weak D match, TRBD2 (5 bases). Trimming left V 3 bases short and J 3 bases short, with 18 bases between. This CDR3 is 16 amino acids long. Germline V lookup: CDR1 MDHEN, CDR2 SYDVKM. CDR3 protein: CASSFIGVDGDYEQYF. DNA of the CDR3: TGTGCCAGCAGTTTTATCGGCGTCGACGGGGACTACGAGCAGTACTTC.

The chain combines TRBV20-1 with TRBJ2-3, with 13 bases lining up with TRBD2. This CDR3 has 12 residues. V was clipped by 6 bases and J by 10 bases; unmatched bases: 4. Germline V gives CDR1 DFQATT, CDR2 SNEGSKA (reference sequence). The chain's CDR3 is CSAGLAGASQYF. The CDR3 region has the DNA TGCAGTGCCGGACTAGCGGGAGCTTCGCAGTATTTT.

This clonotype was picked up many times. This CDR3 is CASSLLERNDEQYF. DNA of the CDR3: TGTGCCAGCAGTTTACTAGAACGGAATGACGAGCAGTACTTC. V is TRBV27 and J is TRBJ2-7, with D uncertain. This CDR3 has 14 amino acids. Trimming removed 2 bases from V and 5 bases from J, with 13 bases in between. Germline-derived CDR1 and CDR2 are MNHEY and SMNVEV (reference sequence).

The chain has TRBV11-2 and TRBJ2-7; either TRBD1 or TRBD2 may supply D (7 bases each). V lost 5 bases and J 9 bases, leaving 14 bases between the germline ends. This CDR3 has 12 residues. CDR1 is SGHAT and CDR2 is FQNNGV in the germline V gene. CDR3: CASSLTGRAQYF. DNA for the CDR3: TGTGCCAGCAGCCTGACAGGGAGGGCGCAGTACTTC.

The table lists this clonotype with many counts. This rearrangement joins TRBV28 to TRBJ2-5; tentatively, D is TRBD2 (6 bases). The CDR3 covers 15 residues. CDR1 MDHEN and CDR2 SYDVKM come from the germline V gene. The V end was cut by 6 bases, the J end by 5 bases, with 19 bases between. This CDR3 reads CASSLNRLVLETQYF. DNA for the CDR3: TGTGCCAGCAGCCTAAACCGACTAGTCTTGGAGACCCAGTACTTC.

There are a few counts of this clonotype. The chain recombines TRBV5-1 with TRBJ2-7, with D perhaps given as TRBD1 or TRBD2 (7 bases each). CDR1 SGHRS and CDR2 YFSETQ come from the germline V gene. Trimming removed 0 bases from V and 4 bases from J, with 14 bases in between. There are 15 residues in the CDR3. In DNA, the CDR3 is TGCGCCAGCAGCTTGGAACCAGGGGGGGGGTACGAGCAGTACTTC. Its protein is CASSLEPGGGYEQYF.

This clonotype has ten or more counts. One end of the junction is discordant with germline, which a read error may explain. The chain couples TRBV5-1 to TRBJ1-5; tentatively, D is TRBD1 (6 bases). This CDR3 is built from 15 residues. Germline V CDR1 and CDR2: SGHRS, YFSETQ. CDR3 residues: CASSLAGASNQPQHF. The CDR3 bases are TGTGCCAGCAGCTTAGCGGGGGCTAGCAATCAGCCCCAGCATTTT.

The chain uses TRBV7-9 and TRBJ2-6; D is unresolved. Deletions cut 5 bases from V and 2 bases from J, with 13 bases between. Germline-derived CDR1 and CDR2 are SEHNR and FQNEAQ (reference sequence). The CDR3 runs 16 residues. DNA for the CDR3: TGTGCCAGCAGCCTCTCCACGGGCGCTGGGGCCAACGTCCTGACTTTC. Translation: CASSLSTGAGANVLTF.

This clonotype was counted a few times. This chain's CDR3 is CASSPQGGQGREAFF. In DNA, the CDR3 is TGTGCCAGCAGCCCCCAAGGGGGGCAGGGGCGTGAAGCTTTCTTT. The chain uses TRBV9 and TRBJ1-1; D may be TRBD1 (6 bases). Looked up from germline, CDR1 is SGDLS and CDR2 is YYNGEE. There are 15 residues in the CDR3. Trimming stripped 4 bases from V and 7 bases from J, with 20 bases between. The full variable domain, rest sourced from reference TRBV9 and TRBJ1-1, is DSGVTQTPKHLITATGQRVTLRCSPRSGDLSVYWYQQSLDQGLQFLIQYYNGEERAKGNILERFSAQQFPDLHSELNLSSLELGDSALYFCASSPQGGQGREAFFGQGTRLTVV.